This is a list of T cell receptor beta chains from one sample in a study of CXCR3-negative and CXCR3-positive naive CD8 T cells. No DNA is given; TCRdb re-called the 5' RACE reads and lists each CDR3 protein once. This table lists about 45,000 distinct CDR3 sequences. The sequencing sample was made of memory CD8+ T cells from blood. The receptors come from a human donor in good health. Some clones in this sample may be carry-over from other donors' samples. Each CDR3 is given with its conserved first and last residue. Fields, in order: CDR3 protein, V gene, J gene.

CDR3: CSAESSGSGYEQYF
V: TRBV20-1
J: TRBJ2-7

CDR3: CASSPYGSYNEQFF
V: TRBV7-3
J: TRBJ2-1

CDR3: CASSLEGEGEQLF
V: TRBV7-9
J: TRBJ2-1

CDR3: CASSTGLETYEQYF
V: TRBV12-3/TRBV12-4
J: TRBJ2-7

CDR3: CASSLMERGYTF
V: TRBV7-2
J: TRBJ1-2

CDR3: CASSQEREAGYQPQHF
V: TRBV4-3
J: TRBJ1-5

CDR3: CASNFDPGGGGEQETQYF
V: TRBV7-2
J: TRBJ2-5

CDR3: CASSIRGGIYTGELFF
V: TRBV7-2
J: TRBJ2-2

CDR3: CASSLGRQPQHF
V: TRBV28
J: TRBJ1-5

CDR3: CASSSNRDARDKNIQYF
V: TRBV7-9
J: TRBJ2-4

CDR3: CAHPSRVSDTQYF
V: TRBV2
J: TRBJ2-3

CDR3: CASSQDFRLVNEQFF
V: TRBV4-3
J: TRBJ2-1

CDR3: CASTSVLPGGYTF
V: TRBV12-3/TRBV12-4
J: TRBJ1-2

CDR3: CASSLRLYWPGTAPYEQYF
V: TRBV5-1
J: TRBJ2-7

CDR3: CSVEDAGPPYGYTF
V: TRBV29-1
J: TRBJ1-2

CDR3: CASSDVGGGSNEQFF
V: TRBV6-4
J: TRBJ2-1

CDR3: CASSELSGGTQETQYF
V: TRBV11-3
J: TRBJ2-5

CDR3: CSASLGRGGQPQHF
V: TRBV20-1
J: TRBJ1-5

CDR3: CASSWDRGLETQYF
V: TRBV7-9
J: TRBJ2-5

CDR3: CASSFTGELFF
V: TRBV12-3/TRBV12-4
J: TRBJ2-2

CDR3: CASSEGPESYEQYF
V: TRBV6-1
J: TRBJ2-7

CDR3: CSVEEVGGFYEQYF
V: TRBV29-1
J: TRBJ2-7

CDR3: CASSRLAGGDEQFF
V: TRBV6-5
J: TRBJ2-1

CDR3: CASSKVRGTLEKLFF
V: TRBV4-3
J: TRBJ1-4

CDR3: CASSVVGTSTYEQYF
V: TRBV9
J: TRBJ2-7

CDR3: CSVVTVAYEQYF
V: TRBV29-1
J: TRBJ2-7

CDR3: CASSYYQGSPYNEQFF
V: TRBV6-2/TRBV6-3
J: TRBJ2-1

CDR3: CASTKGGFMNTEAFF
V: TRBV6-2/TRBV6-3
J: TRBJ1-1

CDR3: CASTGTELTYEQYF
V: TRBV28
J: TRBJ2-7

CDR3: CASSHQTGDPYEQYF
V: TRBV4-3
J: TRBJ2-7

CDR3: CASSLDPMGNEQYF
V: TRBV6-4
J: TRBJ2-1

CDR3: CASSLELANYGYTF
V: TRBV5-6
J: TRBJ1-2

CDR3: CSVRAAGTSYEQYF
V: TRBV29-1
J: TRBJ2-7

CDR3: CASSPPLGGTGGEQYF
V: TRBV21-1
J: TRBJ2-7

CDR3: CASSSNRDGANVLTF
V: TRBV6-2/TRBV6-3
J: TRBJ2-6

CDR3: CASSTSLGQTRDTEAFF
V: TRBV7-6
J: TRBJ1-1

CDR3: CASSTLGYNEQFF
V: TRBV5-1
J: TRBJ2-1

CDR3: CASSWGYRGVSYNEQFF
V: TRBV5-1
J: TRBJ2-1

CDR3: CASSLSVFYGYTF
V: TRBV12-3/TRBV12-4
J: TRBJ1-2

CDR3: CATGGQGTYEQYF
V: TRBV24-1
J: TRBJ2-7

CDR3: CASSLVGGTDTQYF
V: TRBV7-9
J: TRBJ2-3

CDR3: CRTSGGYNEQFF
V: TRBV20-1
J: TRBJ2-1

CDR3: CASSTDGNTEAFF
V: TRBV5-4
J: TRBJ1-1

CDR3: CSARPRTHYEQYF
V: TRBV20-1
J: TRBJ2-7